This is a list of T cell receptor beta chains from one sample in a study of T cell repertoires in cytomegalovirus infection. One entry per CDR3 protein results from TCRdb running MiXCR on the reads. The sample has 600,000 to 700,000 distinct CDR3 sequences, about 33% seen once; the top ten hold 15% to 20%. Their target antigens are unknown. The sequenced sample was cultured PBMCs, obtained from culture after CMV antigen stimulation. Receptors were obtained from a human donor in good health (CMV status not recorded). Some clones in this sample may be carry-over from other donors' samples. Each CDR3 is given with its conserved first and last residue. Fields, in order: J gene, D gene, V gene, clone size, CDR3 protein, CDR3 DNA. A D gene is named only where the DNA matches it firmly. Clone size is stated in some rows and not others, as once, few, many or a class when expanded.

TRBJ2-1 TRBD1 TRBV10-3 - CAIREPGTGGYNEQFF TGTGCCATCAGGGAGCCAGGGACAGGGGGTTACAATGAGCAGTTCTTC
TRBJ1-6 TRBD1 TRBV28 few CASLGGTGSSPLHF TGTGCCAGCCTAGGGGGGACAGGGAGTTCACCCCTCCACTTT
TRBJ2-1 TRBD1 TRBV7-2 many CASSLPQGANEQFF TGTGCCAGCAGCTTACCACAGGGGGCTAATGAGCAGTTCTTC
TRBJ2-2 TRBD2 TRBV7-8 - CASSFRRLASTGELFF TGTGCCAGCAGCTTCCGTAGACTAGCCAGTACCGGGGAGCTGTTTTTT
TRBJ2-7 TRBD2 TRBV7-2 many CASSFSGSGYEQYF TGTGCCAGCAGCTTTAGCGGGAGTGGGTACGAGCAGTACTTC
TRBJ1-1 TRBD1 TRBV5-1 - CASSLEGQTKAFF TGCGCCAGCAGCTTGGAGGGACAGACAAAAGCTTTCTTT
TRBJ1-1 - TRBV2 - CASSEGWNTEAFF TGTGCCAGCAGTGAGGGTTGGAACACTGAAGCTTTCTTT
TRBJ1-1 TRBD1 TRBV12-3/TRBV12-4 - CASSPHQVGDSEAFF TGTGCCAGCAGTCCCCATCAAGTGGGGGACAGTGAAGCTTTCTTT
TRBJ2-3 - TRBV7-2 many CASSLRFADTQYF TGTGCCAGCAGCTTACGGTTTGCAGATACGCAGTATTTT
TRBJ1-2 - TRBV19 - CASRGPYGYTF TGTGCCAGTCGAGGGCCCTATGGCTACACCTTC
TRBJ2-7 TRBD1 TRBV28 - CASSLLGTGSHEQYF TGTGCCAGCAGTTTATTGGGGACAGGGAGTCACGAGCAGTACTTC
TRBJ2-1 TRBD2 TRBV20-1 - CSARSGNSYNEQFF TGCAGTGCTAGAAGCGGGAACTCCTACAATGAGCAGTTCTTC
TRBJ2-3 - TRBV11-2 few CASSPGGWDTQYF TGTGCCAGCAGCCCGGGGGGCTGGGATACGCAGTATTTT
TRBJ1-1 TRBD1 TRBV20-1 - CSASPRDREFTEAFF TGCAGTGCTAGTCCCCGGGACAGGGAGTTCACTGAAGCTTTCTTT
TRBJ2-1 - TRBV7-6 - CASSAAPRLAYNEQFF TGTGCCAGCAGCGCGGCGCCCCGCCTTGCCTACAATGAGCAGTTCTTC
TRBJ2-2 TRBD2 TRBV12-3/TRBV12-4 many CASSLLPSGKTGELFF TGTGCCAGCAGTTTACTCCCTAGCGGGAAAACCGGGGAGCTGTTTTTT
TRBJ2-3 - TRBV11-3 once CASSLPLRTSTDTQYF TGTGCCAGCAGCTTGCCCCTACGGACTAGCACAGATACGCAGTATTTT
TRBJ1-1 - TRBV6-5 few CASSYEGGNTEAFF TGTGCCAGCAGTTACGAAGGGGGAAACACTGAAGCTTTCTTT
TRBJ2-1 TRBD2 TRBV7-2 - CASSPISGRPNNEQFF TGTGCCAGCAGTCCGATTAGCGGGAGACCGAACAATGAGCAGTTCTTC
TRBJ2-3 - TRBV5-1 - CASSWGDNTDTQYF TGCGCCAGCAGCTGGGGGGACAACACAGATACGCAGTATTTT
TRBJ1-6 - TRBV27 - CASSTRGVEPYNSPLHF TGTGCCAGCAGTACCCGGGGAGTCGAACCTTATAATTCACCCCTCCACTTT
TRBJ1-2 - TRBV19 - CASSIPANYGYTF TGTGCCAGTAGTATACCAGCTAACTATGGCTACACCTTC
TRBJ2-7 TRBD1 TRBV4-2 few CASSRKQGAEAYEQYF TGTGCCAGCAGCCGGAAACAGGGGGCAGAGGCCTACGAGCAGTACTTC
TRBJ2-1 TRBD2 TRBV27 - CASSLFAGDPNEQFF TGTGCCAGCAGTTTATTCGCGGGGGACCCCAATGAGCAGTTCTTC
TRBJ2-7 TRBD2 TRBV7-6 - CASSLVGGVAKSSYEQYF TGTGCCAGCAGCTTAGTCGGGGGGGTAGCTAAGTCCTCCTACGAGCAGTACTTC
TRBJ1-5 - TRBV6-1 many CASSRDGPPWGNQPQHF TGTGCCAGCAGCCGGGACGGGCCTCCTTGGGGCAATCAGCCCCAGCATTTT
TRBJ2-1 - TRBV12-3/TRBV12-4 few CASSVTATYNEQFF TGTGCCAGCAGCGTGACAGCAACCTACAATGAGCAGTTCTTC
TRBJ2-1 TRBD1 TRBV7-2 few CASSEDRGEQFF TGTGCCAGCAGCGAAGACAGGGGTGAGCAGTTCTTC
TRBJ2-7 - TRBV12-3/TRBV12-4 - CASSFSEQATVKF TGTGCCAGCAGTTTCTCGGAACAGGCCACCGTCAAGTTC